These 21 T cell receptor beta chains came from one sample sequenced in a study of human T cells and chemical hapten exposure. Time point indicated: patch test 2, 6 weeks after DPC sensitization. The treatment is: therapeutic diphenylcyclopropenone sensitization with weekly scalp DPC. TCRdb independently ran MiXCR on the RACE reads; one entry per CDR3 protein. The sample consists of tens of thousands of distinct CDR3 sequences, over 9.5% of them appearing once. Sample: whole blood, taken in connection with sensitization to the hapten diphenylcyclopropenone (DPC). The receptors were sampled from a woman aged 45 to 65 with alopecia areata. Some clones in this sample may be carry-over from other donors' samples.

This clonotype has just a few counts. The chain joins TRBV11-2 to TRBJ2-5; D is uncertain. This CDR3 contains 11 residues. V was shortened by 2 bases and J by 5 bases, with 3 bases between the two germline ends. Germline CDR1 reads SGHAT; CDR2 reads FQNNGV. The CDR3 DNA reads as TGTGCCAGCAGCTTAACGGAGACCCAGTACTTC. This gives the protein CASSLTETQYF.

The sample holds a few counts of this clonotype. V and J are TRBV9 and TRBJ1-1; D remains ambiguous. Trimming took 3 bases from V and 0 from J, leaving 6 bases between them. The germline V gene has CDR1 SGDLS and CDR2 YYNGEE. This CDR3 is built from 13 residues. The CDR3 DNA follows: TGTGCCAGCAGCGAAGGGATGAACACTGAAGCTTTCTTT. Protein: CASSEGMNTEAFF.

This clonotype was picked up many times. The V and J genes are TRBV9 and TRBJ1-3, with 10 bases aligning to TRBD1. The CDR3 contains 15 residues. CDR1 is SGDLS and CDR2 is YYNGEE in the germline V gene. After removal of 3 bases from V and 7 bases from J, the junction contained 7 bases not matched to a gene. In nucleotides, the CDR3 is TGTGCCAGCAGCGGGCTGAAGACAGGGGGCAACACCATATATTTT. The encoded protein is CASSGLKTGGNTIYF.

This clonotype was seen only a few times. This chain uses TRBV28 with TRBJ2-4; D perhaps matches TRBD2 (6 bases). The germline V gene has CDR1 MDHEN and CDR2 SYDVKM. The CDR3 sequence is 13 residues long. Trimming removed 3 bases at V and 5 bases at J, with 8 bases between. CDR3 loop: CASSLSGENIQYF. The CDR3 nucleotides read TGTGCCAGCAGTTTGTCGGGAGAAAACATTCAGTACTTC.

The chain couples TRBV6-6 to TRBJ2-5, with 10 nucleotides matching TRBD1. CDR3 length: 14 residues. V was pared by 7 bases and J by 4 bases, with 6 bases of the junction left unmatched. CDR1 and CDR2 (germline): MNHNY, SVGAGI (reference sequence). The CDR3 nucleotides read TGTGCCAGCAAACCGACAGGGGGCCCAGAGACCCAGTACTTC. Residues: CASKPTGGPETQYF.

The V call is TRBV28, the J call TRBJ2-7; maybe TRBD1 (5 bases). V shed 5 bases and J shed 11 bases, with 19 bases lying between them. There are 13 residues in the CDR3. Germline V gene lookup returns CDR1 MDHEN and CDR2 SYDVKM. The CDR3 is CASSERQSQSKYF. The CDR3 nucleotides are TGTGCCAGCAGTGAAAGACAGTCCCAGTCGAAGTACTTC.

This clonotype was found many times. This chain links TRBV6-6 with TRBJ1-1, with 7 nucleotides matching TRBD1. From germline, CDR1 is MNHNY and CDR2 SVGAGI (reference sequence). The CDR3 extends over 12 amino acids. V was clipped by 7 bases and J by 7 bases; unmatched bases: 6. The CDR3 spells CASNRQGLEAFF. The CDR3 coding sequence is TGTGCCAGCAACCGACAGGGTCTTGAAGCTTTCTTT.

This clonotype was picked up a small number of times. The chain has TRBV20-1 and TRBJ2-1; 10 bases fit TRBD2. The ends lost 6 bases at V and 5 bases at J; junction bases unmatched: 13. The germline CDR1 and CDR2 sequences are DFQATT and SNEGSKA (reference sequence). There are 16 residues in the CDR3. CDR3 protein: CSALGTSDLTHNEQFF. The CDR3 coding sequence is TGCAGTGCCCTAGGGACTAGCGATCTCACACACAATGAGCAGTTCTTC.

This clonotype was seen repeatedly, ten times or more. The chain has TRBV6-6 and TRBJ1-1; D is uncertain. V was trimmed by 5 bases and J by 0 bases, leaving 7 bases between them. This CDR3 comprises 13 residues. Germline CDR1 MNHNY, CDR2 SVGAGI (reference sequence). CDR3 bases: TGTGCCAGCAGTCTAGCCATGAACACTGAAGCTTTCTTT. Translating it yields CASSLAMNTEAFF.

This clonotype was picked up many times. DNA of the CDR3: TGCGCCAGCAGCACCGAAGAGGTGAACACTGAAGCTTTCTTT. It codes for CASSTEEVNTEAFF. The chain links TRBV5-1 to TRBJ1-1; the D is unclear. Germline V gene data show CDR1 as SGHRS and CDR2 as YFSETQ. This CDR3 region has 14 residues. Trimming cost V 4 bases and J 0 bases, with 10 bases left between them.

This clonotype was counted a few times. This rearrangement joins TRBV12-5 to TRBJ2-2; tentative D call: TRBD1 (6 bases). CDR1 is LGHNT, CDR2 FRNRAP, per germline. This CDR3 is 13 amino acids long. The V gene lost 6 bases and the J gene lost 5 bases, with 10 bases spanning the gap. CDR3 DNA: TGTGCTAGTGGATTAACAGGGACCGGGGAGCTGTTTTTT. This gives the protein CASGLTGTGELFF.

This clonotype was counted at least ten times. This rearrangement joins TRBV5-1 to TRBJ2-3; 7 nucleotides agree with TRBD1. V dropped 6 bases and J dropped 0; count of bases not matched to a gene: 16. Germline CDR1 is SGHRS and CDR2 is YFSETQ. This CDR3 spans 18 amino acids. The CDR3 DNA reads TGCGCCAGCACCCGGGACAGCCGCACCCGATCTAGCACAGATACGCAGTATTTT. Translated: CASTRDSRTRSSTDTQYF.

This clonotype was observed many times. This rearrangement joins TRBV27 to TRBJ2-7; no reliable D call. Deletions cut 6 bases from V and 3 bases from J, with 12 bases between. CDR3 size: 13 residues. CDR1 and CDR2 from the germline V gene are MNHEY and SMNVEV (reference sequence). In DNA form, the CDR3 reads TGTGCCAGCAGCTTACAGAGAGGCTACGAGCAGTACTTC. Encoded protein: CASSLQRGYEQYF.

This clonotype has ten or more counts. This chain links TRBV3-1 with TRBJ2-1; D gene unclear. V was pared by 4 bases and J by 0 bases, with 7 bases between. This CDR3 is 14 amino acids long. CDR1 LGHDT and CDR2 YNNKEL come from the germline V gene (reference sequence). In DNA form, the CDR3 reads TGTGCCAGCAGCCCCGCAGTCTCCTACAATGAGCAGTTCTTC. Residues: CASSPAVSYNEQFF.

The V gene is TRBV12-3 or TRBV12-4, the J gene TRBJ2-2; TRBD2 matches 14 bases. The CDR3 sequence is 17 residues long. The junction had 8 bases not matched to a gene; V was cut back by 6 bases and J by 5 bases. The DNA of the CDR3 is TGTGCCAGCAGAGCTACCGGGACTAGCGGGAGAACCGGGGAGCTGTTTTTT. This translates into CASRATGTSGRTGELFF.

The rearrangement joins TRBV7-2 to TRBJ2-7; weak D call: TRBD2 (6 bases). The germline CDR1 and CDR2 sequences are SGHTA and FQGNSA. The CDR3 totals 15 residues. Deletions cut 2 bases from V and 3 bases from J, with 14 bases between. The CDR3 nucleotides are TGTGCCAGCAGCTTAATGAGCGGGCGGGACTACGAGCAGTACTTC. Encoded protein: CASSLMSGRDYEQYF.

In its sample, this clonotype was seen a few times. The CDR3 reads CSALSRGYYEQYF. In nucleotides, the CDR3 is TGCAGTGCCCTGTCCCGGGGGTACTACGAGCAGTACTTC. The rearrangement uses TRBV20-1 and TRBJ2-7; TRBD2 might be the D (6 bases). There are 13 residues in the CDR3. Germline values: CDR1 DFQATT, CDR2 SNEGSKA (reference sequence). V lost 6 bases and J 3 bases, leaving 15 bases between the germline ends.

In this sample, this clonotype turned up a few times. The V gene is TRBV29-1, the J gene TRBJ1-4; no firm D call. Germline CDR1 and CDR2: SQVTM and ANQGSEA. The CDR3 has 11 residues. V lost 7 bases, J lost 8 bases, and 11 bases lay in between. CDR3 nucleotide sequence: TGCAGCGGGGCACGGGCCGAAAAACTGTTTTTT. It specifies CSGARAEKLFF.

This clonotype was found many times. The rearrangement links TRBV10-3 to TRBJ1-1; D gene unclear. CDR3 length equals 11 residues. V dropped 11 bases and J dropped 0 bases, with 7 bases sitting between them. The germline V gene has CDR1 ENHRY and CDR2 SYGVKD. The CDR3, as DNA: TGTGCCGTCCTGGTGAACACTGAAGCTTTCTTT. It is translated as CAVLVNTEAFF.

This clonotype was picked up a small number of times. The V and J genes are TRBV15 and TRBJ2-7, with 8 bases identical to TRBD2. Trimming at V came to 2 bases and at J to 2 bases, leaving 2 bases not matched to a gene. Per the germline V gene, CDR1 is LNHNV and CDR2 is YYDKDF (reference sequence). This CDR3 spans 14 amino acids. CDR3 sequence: CATSRLAGTYEQYF. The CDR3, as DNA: TGTGCCACCAGCAGACTAGCGGGTACCTACGAGCAGTACTTC.

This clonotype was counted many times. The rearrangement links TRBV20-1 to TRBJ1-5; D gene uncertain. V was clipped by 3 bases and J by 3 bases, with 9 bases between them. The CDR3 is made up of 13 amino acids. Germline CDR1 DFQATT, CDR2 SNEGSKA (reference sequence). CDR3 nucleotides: TGCAGTGCTAGCCACGACCCCAATCAGCCCCAGCATTTT. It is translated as CSASHDPNQPQHF.